These 18 T cell receptor beta chains share one sample of origin, sequenced in a study of identical twins. TCRdb reanalysed the 5' RACE reads using MiXCR and keeps one entry per CDR3 protein. Here the sample spans 350,000 or so distinct CDR3 sequences, about 9% being singletons. Sequencing was done on a sample of naive T cells sorted from blood. The source is a woman in her 50s in good health.

The sample holds many counts of this clonotype. The V gene is TRBV6-5, the J gene TRBJ1-5; no clear D gene. The CDR3 runs 14 residues. From germline, CDR1 is MNHEY and CDR2 SVGAGI. The CDR3 DNA reads as TGTCCTGGATGGGCGGAGGGCTGCAATCAGCCCCAGCATTTT. As protein: CPGWAEGCNQPQHF.

The table lists this clonotype with many counts. V gene TRBV5-1 combines with J gene TRBJ2-1; D is possibly TRBD1 or TRBD2 (5 bases each). The length of the CDR3 is 14 residues. V was shortened by 0 bases and J by 15 bases, with 19 bases between the two germline ends. Germline-derived CDR1 and CDR2 are SGHRS and YFSETQ. The CDR3 reads CASSLAGESVRGFF. The CDR3 region has the DNA TGCGCCAGCAGCTTGGCCGGGGAAAGTGTGAGGGGGTTCTTC. Supplemented by reference TRBV5-1 and TRBJ2-1, the full variable domain reads KAGVTQTPRYLIKTRGQQVTLSCSPISGHRSVSWYQQTPGQGLQFLFEYFSETQRNKGNFPGRFSGRQFSNSRSEMNVSTLELGDSALYLCASSLAGESVRGFFGPGTRLTVL.

This clonotype came up a few times. V is TRBV12-3 or TRBV12-4 and J is TRBJ1-5; D not resolved. The CDR3 covers 13 residues. V lost 8 bases, J lost 0 bases, and 8 bases lay in between. The CDR3 nucleotides are TGTGCCAGCGGCCTTAATAGCAATCAGCCCCAGCATTTT. It translates to CASGLNSNQPQHF.

The chain has TRBV11-2 and TRBJ2-1; D is undetermined. CDR1 and CDR2 (germline): SGHAT, FQNNGV. V was trimmed by 1 base and J by 9 bases, leaving 10 bases between them. The CDR3 contains 13 residues. CDR3 loop: CASSLGKVAEQFF. The CDR3 region has the DNA TGTGCCAGCAGCTTAGGGAAGGTGGCTGAGCAGTTCTTC.

On this clonotype itself: This may arise from a read error, as a much more abundant clone is one base away. This chain links TRBV4-1 with TRBJ1-1; D may be TRBD1 (5 bases). The CDR3 extends over 17 amino acids. Germline values: CDR1 MGHRA, CDR2 YSYEKL. The CDR3 protein is CASSQEQTRSRGTDAFF. The CDR3 coding sequence is TGCGCCAGCAGCCAAGAGCAGACTCGGTCCCGGGGGACTGACGCTTTCTTT.

This clonotype was seen many times. The rearrangement links TRBV29-1 to TRBJ1-1, with a tentative D call TRBD1 (5 bases). CDR3 length equals 14 residues. Germline V CDR1 and CDR2: SQVTM, ANQGSEA. V was shortened by 4 bases and J by 1 base, with 13 bases between the two germline ends. The CDR3 region is CSVAAGGGNTEAFF. The CDR3 nucleotides read TGCAGCGTTGCGGCAGGTGGGGGGAACACTGAAGCTTTCTTT. The variable domain in full, completed from reference TRBV29-1 and TRBJ1-1, reads SAVISQKPSRDICQRGTSLTIQCQVDSQVTMMFWYRQQPGQSLTLIATANQGSEATYESGFVIDKFPISRPNLTFSTLTVSNMSPEDSSIYLCSVAAGGGNTEAFFGQGTRLTVV.

The V gene is TRBV29-1, the J gene TRBJ2-2, with TRBD2 identical over 12 bases. J gave up 7 bases and V 8 bases, and 14 bases lay outside the gene matches. Germline V gives CDR1 SQVTM, CDR2 ANQGSEA. CDR3 length: 16 residues. CDR3: CSPLEVLAGGGGELFF. CDR3 DNA: TGCAGCCCCCTGGAAGTCCTAGCGGGAGGGGGCGGGGAGCTGTTTTTT.

This clonotype was seen ten or more times. This rearrangement joins TRBV12-3 or TRBV12-4 to TRBJ2-1; no definite D call. V shed 1 base and J shed 9 bases, with 13 bases lying between them. The CDR3 has 14 amino acids. As DNA, the CDR3 is TGTGCCAGCAGTTTAGACCCAGTTAGTACTGAGCAGTTCTTC. It is translated as CASSLDPVSTEQFF.

There are a few counts of this clonotype. The V gene is TRBV7-9, the J gene TRBJ2-4; possible D gene TRBD1, 6 bases. The CDR3 is made up of 17 amino acids. V shed 2 bases and J shed 0 bases, with 14 bases lying between them. Germline V gives CDR1 SEHNR, CDR2 FQNEAQ (reference sequence). This CDR3 reads CASSLPYRVSAKNIQYF. Written as DNA, the CDR3 is TGTGCCAGCAGCTTACCTTACAGGGTTTCAGCCAAAAACATTCAGTACTTC.

This clonotype was detected ten times or more. The chain recombines TRBV10-3 with TRBJ2-7; 14 bases are shared with TRBD2. Germline trimming cut 11 bases from V and 7 bases from J; bases unmatched to any gene: 4. Per germline, CDR1 ENHRY and CDR2 SYGVKD. There are 12 residues in the CDR3. The CDR3 loop is CASRLAGGEQYF. CDR3 sequence (DNA): TGTGCCTCAAGACTAGCGGGAGGGGAGCAGTACTTC.

This clonotype was recorded a few times. This sequence joins TRBV6-5 and TRBJ2-7, with 12 bases that match TRBD2. The CDR3 has 13 residues. Germline V CDR1 and CDR2: MNHEY, SVGAGI. The junction had 4 bases not matched to a gene; V was cut back by 10 bases and J by 3 bases. This CDR3 is CATLGLAGYEQYF. The CDR3 DNA sequence: TGTGCCACCTTGGGACTAGCGGGCTACGAGCAGTACTTC.

This clonotype was detected only a few times. The CDR3 loop reads CASSLYMVVVADRNGELFF. As DNA, the CDR3 is TGTGCCAGCAGCTTATATATGGTTGTGGTAGCGGATCGAAACGGGGAGCTGTTTTTT. The V and J genes are TRBV7-9 and TRBJ2-2, with TRBD2 as a possible D gene (6 bases). Germline assignment: CDR1 SEHNR and CDR2 FQNEAQ (reference sequence). Deletions cut 2 bases from V and 7 bases from J, with 26 bases between. This CDR3 spans 19 amino acids.

The genes are TRBV12-5 and TRBJ2-3; a weak D match, TRBD2 (6 bases). V lost 2 bases and J 4 bases, leaving 10 bases between the germline ends. In germline, CDR1 is LGHNT, CDR2 FRNRAP. There are 14 residues in the CDR3. CDR3 residues: CASGLREKADTQYF. The CDR3 bases are TGTGCTAGTGGTTTGCGGGAGAAGGCAGATACGCAGTATTTT.

As concerns this clonotype: One base away lies a much larger clone, so this may be a sequencing read error. The chain joins TRBV9 to TRBJ2-2, with 9 bases aligning to TRBD2. Germline CDR1 reads SGDLS; CDR2 reads YYNGEE. There are 16 residues in the CDR3. The CDR3 reads CACSVASSGATGELFF. The CDR3, as DNA: TGTGCCTGCAGCGTAGCCTCTAGCGGGGCTACCGGGGAGCTGTTTTTT.

In this sample, this clonotype turned up many times. V is TRBV20-1 and J is TRBJ2-7; the match to TRBD1 covers 8 bases. This CDR3 has 15 amino acids. Germline values: CDR1 DFQATT, CDR2 SNEGSKA (reference sequence). The trim removed 4 bases at V and 4 bases at J, leaving 12 bases unmatched. The chain's CDR3 is CSATSTGGSGYEQYF. DNA of the CDR3: TGCAGTGCTACGTCTACAGGGGGAAGCGGTTACGAGCAGTACTTC.

The chain joins TRBV5-1 to TRBJ1-4; D call uncertain. V lost 0 bases and J lost 0, with 3 bases in between. The CDR3 is made up of 14 amino acids. CDR1 and CDR2 (germline): SGHRS, YFSETQ. CDR3 residues: CASSLAPTNEKLFF. In DNA form, the CDR3 reads TGCGCCAGCAGCTTGGCCCCAACTAATGAAAAACTGTTTTTT.

A few counts support this clonotype. This chain uses TRBV2 with TRBJ2-1; TRBD1 matches at 12 bases. Trimming took 6 bases from V and 10 from J; bases not matched to a gene: 10. Germline assignment: CDR1 SNHLY and CDR2 FYNNEI. The length of the CDR3 is 15 residues. CDR3 nucleotides: TGTGCCAGCAGGGACCGGGACAGGGGGCAAAGAGAGCAGTTCTTC. As protein: CASRDRDRGQREQFF.

This clonotype was found many times. The CDR3: CASSHRLAGVGDEQFF. The CDR3 DNA is TGCGCCAGCAGCCATCGACTAGCGGGAGTCGGCGATGAGCAGTTCTTC. The rearrangement uses TRBV4-1 and TRBJ2-1; 12 nucleotides match TRBD2. Germline trimming cut 3 bases from V and 8 bases from J; bases unmatched to any gene: 8. Per the germline V gene, CDR1 is MGHRA and CDR2 is YSYEKL. This CDR3 is 16 amino acids long.